What follows are 20 T cell receptor beta chains derived from one specimen sequenced in a study of spatial heterogeneity in lung cancer. Each CDR3 protein gets one entry after TCRdb re-called the 5' RACE reads with MiXCR. The table includes approximately 52,000 distinct CDR3 sequences, about 5.8% detected once. Time point given: sample taken at primary tumor resection. Sequencing used PBMCs, obtained at surgery. The receptors were gathered from a male donor with early-stage non-small cell lung cancer.

This clonotype was found many times. The chain is built from TRBV5-1 and TRBJ1-1; D is ambiguous. CDR3 length equals 13 residues. V lost 4 bases, J lost 0 bases, and 7 bases lay in between. Germline CDR1 is SGHRS and CDR2 is YFSETQ. CDR3 residues: CASSAAVNTEAFF. CDR3 DNA sequence: TGCGCCAGCAGCGCTGCCGTGAACACTGAAGCTTTCTTT.

The chain employs TRBV6-5 and TRBJ2-1; D may be TRBD2 (5 bases). Per the germline V gene, CDR1 is MNHEY and CDR2 is SVGAGI. V was pared by 6 bases and J by 6 bases, with 9 bases between. The CDR3 extends over 12 amino acids. The CDR3 DNA reads TGTGCCAGCAGCCGCCGGGGCAATGAGCAGTTCTTC. It translates to CASSRRGNEQFF.

This clonotype was seen repeatedly, ten times or more. V usage is TRBV5-1 and J usage is TRBJ2-3; the D is unclear. With 0 bases removed from V and 0 bases from J, the gap between germline ends came to 11 bases. This CDR3 spans 16 amino acids. Germline-derived CDR1 and CDR2 are SGHRS and YFSETQ. CDR3 in amino acids: CASSLALTTSTDTQYF. CDR3 coding DNA: TGCGCCAGCAGCTTGGCCCTCACAACTAGCACAGATACGCAGTATTTT.

This clonotype was observed once. The chain carries TRBV28 and TRBJ1-1; D is perhaps TRBD1 (5 bases). CDR1 and CDR2 (germline): MDHEN, SYDVKM. The CDR3 has 15 residues. V shed 5 bases and J shed 0 bases, with 13 bases lying between them. CDR3 residues: CASSAPRGMNTEAFF. In nucleotides, the CDR3 is TGTGCCAGCAGTGCCCCGCGGGGCATGAACACTGAAGCTTTCTTT.

This clonotype was seen at least ten times. The chain uses TRBV5-4 and TRBJ2-7; 10 bases agree with TRBD2. CDR3 length: 16 residues. From germline, CDR1 is SGHNT and CDR2 YYREEE (reference sequence). Trimming cost V 3 bases and J 1 base; bases outside gene matches: 7. DNA for the CDR3: TGTGCCAGCAGCTCTTTAGCGGGAGGCCGGTCCTACGAGCAGTACTTC. This encodes CASSSLAGGRSYEQYF.

At least ten counts were recorded for this clonotype. This rearrangement joins TRBV19 to TRBJ1-4, with D possibly being TRBD1 (5 bases). The V gene lost 6 bases and the J gene lost 7 bases, with 12 bases spanning the gap. The V gene's germline CDR1 is LNHDA and CDR2 SQIVND (reference sequence). The CDR3 runs to 13 residues. The CDR3 is CASSTSGGEKLFF. Written as DNA, the CDR3 is TGTGCCAGTAGCACAAGTGGGGGTGAAAAACTGTTTTTT.

DNA for the CDR3: TGTGCCAGCAGCTTAGTGACGGGGAGGGGAATAGTCTACAATGAGCAGTTCTTC. Protein product: CASSLVTGRGIVYNEQFF. The genes are TRBV11-2 and TRBJ2-1; 7 bases line up with TRBD2. The CDR3 spans 18 residues. V was pared by 1 base and J by 3 bases, with 12 bases of the junction left unmatched. Germline-derived CDR1 and CDR2 are SGHAT and FQNNGV.

Turning to this clonotype: This may come from a read error, since a much larger clone is one base off. The chain uses TRBV11-2 and TRBJ2-2; 9 bases fit TRBD2. Per the germline V gene, CDR1 is SGHAT and CDR2 is FQNNGV. The ends lost 9 bases at V and 4 bases at J; junction bases unmatched: 9. CDR3 length: 15 residues. The CDR3 is CASSHSGRSTGELFF. The CDR3 DNA is TGTGCCAGTTCCCATAGCGGGAGATCCACCGGGGAGCTGTTTTTT.

This clonotype was detected ten times or more. The chain joins TRBV5-1 to TRBJ2-1; TRBD1 might be the D (6 bases). Germline CDR1 SGHRS, CDR2 YFSETQ. The CDR3 is 13 amino acids. The V and J ends lost 1 base and 8 bases respectively, with 10 bases between them. This chain's CDR3 is CASSLQQGYEQFF. CDR3 DNA sequence: TGCGCCAGCAGCTTGCAACAGGGCTATGAGCAGTTCTTC.

This clonotype was recorded only once. J is TRBJ2-3 and V is TRBV10-3; no reliable D call. Trimming removed 0 bases from V and 6 bases from J, with 7 bases in between. The CDR3 covers 13 residues. Germline values: CDR1 ENHRY, CDR2 SYGVKD. CDR3 amino acids: CAISESVGDTQYF. CDR3 coding DNA: TGTGCCATCAGTGAGTCGGTAGGGGATACGCAGTATTTT.

This clonotype was counted at least ten times. V and J are TRBV5-1 and TRBJ2-1; TRBD2 might be the D (6 bases). Germline CDR1 is SGHRS and CDR2 is YFSETQ. V was clipped by 7 bases and J by 10 bases, with 12 bases between them. This CDR3 has 11 residues. Here the CDR3 DNA reads TGCGCCAGCGAGGAGGGGCGGGAGCAGTTCTTC. Its translation is CASEEGREQFF.

The CDR3 loop is CASRGIRRGSDTQYF. The CDR3 nucleotides read TGTGCCAGCAGAGGGATACGACGGGGTAGTGATACGCAGTATTTT. This rearrangement joins TRBV28 to TRBJ2-3; D possibly corresponds to TRBD2 (5 bases). Germline CDR1 is MDHEN and CDR2 is SYDVKM. This CDR3 contains 15 residues. V lost 6 bases and J lost 6, with 19 bases in between.

This clonotype was observed at least ten times. V gene TRBV5-1 combines with J gene TRBJ1-6; no clear D gene. The CDR3 contains 16 residues. CDR1 and CDR2 (germline): SGHRS, YFSETQ. Trimming took off 0 bases at V and 0 bases at J, with 7 bases between the two ends. The CDR3 coding sequence is TGCGCCAGCAGCTTGGGCAGGAGCTCCTATAATTCACCCCTCCACTTT. This encodes CASSLGRSSYNSPLHF.

This clonotype was detected only a few times. The J gene is TRBJ2-2, the V gene TRBV7-8; 8 nucleotides line up with TRBD2. This CDR3 is built from 16 residues. V lost 2 bases, J lost 2 bases, and 4 bases stayed unmatched. The germline CDR1 and CDR2 sequences are SGHVS and FQNEAQ. The CDR3 protein is CASSLFSGSNTGELFF. The CDR3 region has the DNA TGTGCCAGCAGCTTATTCAGCGGGAGTAACACCGGGGAGCTGTTTTTT.

This clonotype was observed at least ten times. The chain joins TRBV18 to TRBJ1-1; weak D call: TRBD1 (5 bases). V was shortened by 6 bases and J by 1 base, with 12 bases between the two germline ends. This CDR3 spans 14 amino acids. Germline V gene sequence: CDR1 KGHSH, CDR2 LQKENI. This CDR3 reads CASSRGLQNTEAFF. In DNA form, the CDR3 reads TGTGCCAGCTCCCGGGGACTCCAGAACACTGAAGCTTTCTTT.

This chain connects TRBV19 to TRBJ1-1, with D tentatively TRBD1 (5 bases). Germline V gene lookup returns CDR1 LNHDA and CDR2 SQIVND (reference sequence). V lost 4 bases, J lost 5 bases, and 11 bases lay in between. CDR3 size: 13 residues. CDR3 residues: CASSRSRGTEAFF. Here the CDR3 DNA reads TGTGCCAGTAGTAGATCCCGGGGGACTGAAGCTTTCTTT. The full variable domain, its missing parts supplied by reference TRBV19 and TRBJ1-1, is DGGITQSPKYLFRKEGQNVTLSCEQNLNHDAMYWYRQDPGQGLRLIYYSQIVNDFQKGDIAEGYSVSREKKESFPLTVTSAQKNPTAFYLCASSRSRGTEAFFGQGTRLTVV.

This clonotype was counted at least ten times. V gene TRBV29-1 combines with J gene TRBJ2-5; D may be TRBD1 or TRBD2 (5 bases each). In germline, CDR1 is SQVTM, CDR2 ANQGSEA. This CDR3 is 12 amino acids long. V lost 6 bases, J lost 3 bases, and 11 bases lay in between. CDR3 bases: TGCAGCGTCGATCAGGGAGAAGAGACCCAGTACTTC. It encodes CSVDQGEETQYF.

This clonotype has ten or more counts. The gene calls are TRBV7-2 and TRBJ1-2; no clear D. The CDR3 has 12 amino acids. Germline loops: CDR1 SGHTA, CDR2 FQGNSA. The V and J ends lost 2 bases and 6 bases respectively, with 7 bases between them. CDR3 region: CASSLSWDGYTF. CDR3 coding DNA: TGTGCCAGCAGCTTATCATGGGATGGCTACACCTTC.

The sample holds many counts of this clonotype. The rearrangement uses TRBV23-1 and TRBJ2-6; 8 bases are a match to TRBD1. TRBV23-1 is treated as an ORF (open reading frame) with a function not yet certain. The CDR3 spans 18 residues. V lost 4 bases and J lost 0; bases outside the gene matches: 8. This CDR3 is CASSPRQGTDSGANVLTF. Written as DNA, the CDR3 is TGCGCCAGCAGTCCCCGACAGGGGACGGACTCTGGGGCCAACGTCCTGACTTTC.

This clonotype was recorded at least ten times. The chain couples TRBV4-2 to TRBJ2-5; 7 bases line up with TRBD2. The CDR3 contains 15 residues. V lost 1 base and J lost 1; bases outside the gene matches: 3. Germline CDR1 and CDR2: LGHNA and YNFKEQ. CDR3 sequence (DNA): TGTGCCAGCAGCCAAGGGACTAGGTCCCAAGAGACCCAGTACTTC. It translates to CASSQGTRSQETQYF.